The 16 T cell receptor beta chains below were found in one sample sequenced in a study of shared clonotypes between healthy human individuals. Profiling relied on immunoSEQ multiplex PCR, and the TCRdb table lists in-frame clones only, not all of them. The sample contains 750,000 to 1,000,000 clones, 85% to 95% of which appear only once. Naive CD8 cells were CD45RO-negative, positively selected for CCR7, excluding terminally differentiated effector memory CD45RA+ cells. The sample consisted of naive CD8+ T cells sorted from blood. The receptors derive from a man aged 25-40 years in good health.

This chain joins TRBV7-9 and TRBJ2-7; TRBD2 matches 7 bases. With 7 bases clipped from V and 0 bases from J, the junction kept 15 bases outside the gene matches. CDR1 is SEHNR and CDR2 is FQNEAQ in the germline V gene (reference sequence). The CDR3 consists of 17 residues. CDR3 nucleotide sequence: TGTGCCAGCACCGAACTTGACCGGGACTACCGCTCCTACGAGCAGTACTTC. Translating it yields CASTELDRDYRSYEQYF.

This clone was detected a few times. The genes are TRBV7-9 and TRBJ2-1; TRBD1 matches 7 bases. The ends lost 3 bases at V and 0 bases at J; junction bases unmatched: 14. In germline, CDR1 is SEHNR, CDR2 FQNEAQ (reference sequence). The CDR3 covers 19 residues. The CDR3: CASSLGFRGSLHSYNEQFF. The CDR3, as DNA: TGTGCCAGCAGCTTGGGCTTCAGGGGGTCCTTACACTCCTACAATGAGCAGTTCTTC.

This rearrangement joins TRBV9 to TRBJ2-7; D remains ambiguous. The CDR3 length is 14 residues. From germline, CDR1 is SGDLS and CDR2 YYNGEE. The V and J ends lost 0 bases and 0 bases respectively, with 7 bases between them. In DNA, the CDR3 is TGTGCCAGCAGCGTAGAACCAGACTCCTACGAGCAGTACTTC. Protein product: CASSVEPDSYEQYF.

The chain uses TRBV10-3 and TRBJ2-1; 15 bases map to TRBD2. J lost 4 bases, V lost 10 bases, and 14 bases had no gene match. CDR3 length: 18 amino acids. CDR1 ENHRY and CDR2 SYGVKD come from the germline V gene. DNA for the CDR3: TGTGCCACCCTAACCCGGACTAGCGGGGGGGGCCAATACAATGAGCAGTTCTTC. Amino acids: CATLTRTSGGGQYNEQFF.

The V and J genes are TRBV7-9 and TRBJ2-7, with no clear D. Trimming took 6 bases from V and 2 from J, leaving 8 bases between them. There are 12 residues in the CDR3. CDR1 and CDR2 from the germline V gene are SEHNR and FQNEAQ (reference sequence). The CDR3 protein is CASSTAAYEQYF. Written as DNA, the CDR3 is TGTGCCAGCAGTACGGCGGCCTACGAGCAGTACTTC.

The CDR3 loop is CASSSTVPEYGEQYF. The CDR3 DNA reads as TGTGCCAGCAGCTCGACGGTCCCTGAATATGGCGAGCAGTACTTC. The rearrangement joins TRBV7-9 to TRBJ2-7; D remains ambiguous. V lost 4 bases to trimming and J lost 6 bases, with 19 bases between them. In germline, CDR1 is SEHNR, CDR2 FQNEAQ (reference sequence). CDR3 length equals 15 residues.

This chain uses TRBV4-1 with TRBJ2-5; a weak D match, TRBD2 (6 bases). Looked up from germline, CDR1 is MGHRA and CDR2 is YSYEKL. CDR3 length: 14 residues. The V gene lost 1 base and the J gene lost 5 bases, with 11 bases spanning the gap. The CDR3 protein is CASSQVTGVETQYF. CDR3 coding DNA: TGCGCCAGCAGCCAAGTGACGGGAGTCGAGACCCAGTACTTC.

The V and J genes are TRBV19 and TRBJ2-1, with 13 bases identical to TRBD2. This CDR3 has 15 residues. Trimming took 4 bases from V and 9 from J; bases not matched to a gene: 6. Germline CDR1 is LNHDA and CDR2 is SQIVND (reference sequence). The CDR3 DNA reads TGTGCCAGTAGTAAACTAGCGGGAGGGTGGAGTGAGCAGTTCTTC. Translated: CASSKLAGGWSEQFF.

The rearrangement uses TRBV27 and TRBJ2-1, with 9 bases that match TRBD2. This CDR3 contains 17 residues. The J segment lost 6 bases and the V segment lost 8 bases, leaving 17 bases of the junction unmatched. Germline V gives CDR1 MNHEY, CDR2 SMNVEV (reference sequence). The CDR3 sequence is CASSPRGGRAAFNEQFF. Written as DNA, the CDR3 is TGTGCCAGCTCACCAAGGGGCGGGAGGGCCGCTTTCAATGAGCAGTTCTTC.

The chain is built from TRBV21-1 and TRBJ2-7. TRBV21-1 is an annotated pseudogene. The CDR3 consists of 14 residues. The CDR3, as DNA: TGTGCCAGCAGCATAGGAGCCCGCAGGAACGAGCAGTACTTC. This encodes CASSIGARRNEQYF.

In this sample, this clone turned up once. V gene TRBV6-5 combines with J gene TRBJ2-1; tentative D call: TRBD2 (5 bases). The CDR3 is made up of 16 amino acids. The germline V gene has CDR1 MNHEY and CDR2 SVGAGI. Trimming cost V 0 bases and J 4 bases, with 13 bases left between them. The CDR3 protein is CASSYSARGDYNEQFF. The CDR3 DNA follows: TGTGCCAGCAGTTACTCGGCACGGGGAGATTACAATGAGCAGTTCTTC.

The V call is TRBV5-1, the J call TRBJ2-6; a possible D gene is TRBD1 (5 bases). Trimming left V 4 bases short and J 2 bases short, with 10 bases between. Germline CDR1 and CDR2: SGHRS and YFSETQ. The CDR3 runs 15 residues. This chain's CDR3 is CASSEDSTGANVLTF. The CDR3 DNA is TGCGCCAGCAGCGAAGACAGTACTGGGGCCAACGTCCTGACTTTC.

The chain links TRBV29-1 to TRBJ2-1; D is ambiguous. V lost 3 bases, J lost 10 bases, and 10 bases lay in between. This CDR3 has 11 amino acids. Germline V CDR1 and CDR2: SQVTM, ANQGSEA. CDR3 DNA sequence: TGCAGCGTTGATCCCCGGCGGGAGCAGTTCTTC. Amino acid sequence: CSVDPRREQFF.

The rearrangement joins TRBV27 to TRBJ2-3; 7 bases line up with TRBD1. Trimming at V came to 3 bases and at J to 4 bases, leaving 1 base not matched to a gene. Germline-derived CDR1 and CDR2 are MNHEY and SMNVEV (reference sequence). There are 13 residues in the CDR3. CDR3 DNA sequence: TGTGCCAGCAGTTTTCAGGGGGCAGATACGCAGTATTTT. Protein sequence: CASSFQGADTQYF.

This chain uses TRBV4-1 with TRBJ2-3; D unresolved. The CDR3 totals 17 residues. CDR1 and CDR2 (germline): MGHRA, YSYEKL. The V gene lost 1 base and the J gene lost 1 base, with 15 bases spanning the gap. The CDR3 sequence is CASSQAPGPRGTDTQYF. The CDR3 DNA sequence: TGCGCCAGCAGCCAAGCCCCCGGACCTAGGGGCACAGATACGCAGTATTTT.

V is TRBV2 and J is TRBJ2-7; 7 nucleotides line up with TRBD1. The germline V gene has CDR1 SNHLY and CDR2 FYNNEI. Trimming at V came to 11 bases and at J to 7 bases, leaving 23 bases not matched to a gene. The CDR3 runs to 16 residues. CDR3 in DNA: TGTGCCGTAGGCGATCATCAGGGGGTAACTACTATGGAGCAGTACTTC. Amino acids: CAVGDHQGVTTMEQYF.